The following is a T cell receptor (beta chain) sequence with its context. Its target is unknown. This specimen belongs to a study of blood T cells in healthy people across ages. Looking at the study overall: Per two T cells, template switching captured roughly one barcoded beta molecule.

The CDR3 has 15 residues. The V and J ends lost 6 bases and 8 bases, in that order; junction bases with no gene match: 11. Per the germline V gene, CDR1 is MNHNY and CDR2 is SVGAGI (reference sequence). With a J-beta primer mix and a sample-barcoded 5' primer, a second PCR ran roughly 6 to 11 cycles. TCRdb used MiXCR to reprocess the 5' RACE reads, holding one entry per CDR3 protein. The sample consists of some 760,000 distinct CDR3 sequences, roughly 25% of them appearing once. General study findings and limits: Per-million-T-cell TCR beta diversity fell roughly linearly with age.

Separately, the same data were catalogued under a study of T cells of mothers and their children. From that paper: Thymic selection molds TCR recombination output in much the same way for related pairs as for unrelated pairs.

V usage is TRBV6-6 and J usage is TRBJ1-4; 8 nucleotides match TRBD1. The specimen was blood. This receptor was obtained from a boy aged 5-17 years in good health. The CDR3 region is CASSLLGQGAEKLFF. In nucleotides, the CDR3 is TGTGCCAGCAGCCTCCTTGGACAGGGAGCGGAAAAACTGTTTTTT.